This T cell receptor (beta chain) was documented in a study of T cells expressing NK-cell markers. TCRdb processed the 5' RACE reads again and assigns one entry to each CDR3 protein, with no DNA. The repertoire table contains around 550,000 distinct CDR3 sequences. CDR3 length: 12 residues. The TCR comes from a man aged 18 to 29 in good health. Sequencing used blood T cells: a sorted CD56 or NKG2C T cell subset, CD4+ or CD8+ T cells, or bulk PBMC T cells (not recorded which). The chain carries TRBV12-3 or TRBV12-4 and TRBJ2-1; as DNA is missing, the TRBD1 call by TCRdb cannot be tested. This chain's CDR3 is CASSPGTGEQFF.